This entry lists 5 T cell receptor beta chains sequenced from one sample in a study of blood T cell repertoires in COVID-19. Only in-frame clones appear in the TCRdb table, and some are missing; sequencing was by immunoSEQ multiplex PCR. Of tens of thousands of clones in the sample, more than 80% were seen once. Sequenced: peripheral blood. The receptor set was obtained from a woman in her 70s with acute or convalescent COVID-19.

This chain joins TRBV2 and TRBJ1-2; 10 positions match TRBD1. This CDR3 contains 15 residues. Per germline, CDR1 SNHLY and CDR2 FYNNEI. After removal of 9 bases from V and 3 bases from J, the junction contained 10 bases not matched to a gene. The CDR3 sequence is CASRQGASAYYGYTF. In DNA, the CDR3 is TGTGCCAGTAGACAGGGGGCAAGCGCCTACTATGGCTACACCTTC. The variable domain in full, completed from reference TRBV2 and TRBJ1-2, reads EPEVTQTPSHQVTQMGQEVILRCVPISNHLYFYWYRQILGQKVEFLVSFYNNEISEKSEIFDDQFSVERPDGSNFTLKIRSTKLEDSAMYFCASRQGASAYYGYTFGSGTRLTVV.

The genes are TRBV5-1 and TRBJ1-1, with D possibly TRBD1 on 5 matching bases. This CDR3 region has 14 residues. Germline CDR1 SGHRS, CDR2 YFSETQ. Trimming removed 7 bases at V and 0 bases at J, with 13 bases between. In DNA form, the CDR3 reads TGCGCCAGCGCGGCGCGACAGATGAACACTGAAGCTTTCTTT. This sequence encodes CASAARQMNTEAFF. The whole variable domain, remainder taken from reference TRBV5-1 and TRBJ1-1, is KAGVTQTPRYLIKTRGQQVTLSCSPISGHRSVSWYQQTPGQGLQFLFEYFSETQRNKGNFPGRFSGRQFSNSRSEMNVSTLELGDSALYLCASAARQMNTEAFFGQGTRLTVV.

The chain combines TRBV15 with TRBJ1-2; 10 bases map to TRBD1. The CDR3 loop spans 15 amino acids. Trimming took 5 bases from V and 5 from J; bases not matched to a gene: 8. CDR1 is LNHNV and CDR2 is YYDKDF in the germline V gene (reference sequence). The DNA of the CDR3 is TGTGCCACCAGCGGTTGGGGGACAGGGGATTATGGCTACACCTTC. It specifies CATSGWGTGDYGYTF.

The rearrangement uses TRBV5-1 and TRBJ1-6, with D maybe TRBD1 (5 bases). The CDR3 has 15 residues. Trimming removed 0 bases at V and 5 bases at J, with 9 bases between. Per the germline V gene, CDR1 is SGHRS and CDR2 is YFSETQ. CDR3 loop: CASSLVDRDNSPLHF. In nucleotides, the CDR3 is TGCGCCAGCAGCTTGGTTGACAGAGATAATTCACCCCTCCACTTT.

The genes are TRBV7-2 and TRBJ1-6, with 9 bases identical to TRBD1. The CDR3 covers 16 residues. Germline assignment: CDR1 SGHTA and CDR2 FQGNSA. V shed 3 bases, J shed 7 bases, and the junction held 7 bases outside the gene matches. The CDR3 sequence is CASSFLDRGENSPLHF. The CDR3, as DNA: TGTGCCAGCAGCTTCTTGGACAGGGGTGAAAATTCACCCCTCCACTTT.